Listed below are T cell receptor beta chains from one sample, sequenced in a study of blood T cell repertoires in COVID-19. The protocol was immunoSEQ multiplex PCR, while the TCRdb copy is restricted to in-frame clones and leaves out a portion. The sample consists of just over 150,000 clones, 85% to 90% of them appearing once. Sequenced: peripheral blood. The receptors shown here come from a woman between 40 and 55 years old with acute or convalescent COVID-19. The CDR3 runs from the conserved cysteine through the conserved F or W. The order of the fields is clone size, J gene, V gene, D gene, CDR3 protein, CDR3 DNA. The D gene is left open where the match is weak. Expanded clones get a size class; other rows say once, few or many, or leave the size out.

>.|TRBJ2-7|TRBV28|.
CATESAGFLYSYEQYF
TGTGCCACCGAATCGGCGGGGTTCCTATACTCCTACGAGCAGTACTTC
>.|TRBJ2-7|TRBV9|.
CASSVEGGTTYEQYF
TGTGCCAGCAGCGTAGAGGGCGGGACCACCTACGAGCAGTACTTC
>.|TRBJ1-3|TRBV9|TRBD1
CASSVSGTGGVGNTIYF
TGTGCCAGCAGCGTCTCCGGGACAGGGGGAGTAGGAAACACCATATATTTT
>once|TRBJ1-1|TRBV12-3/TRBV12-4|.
CASSSVNTEAFF
TGTGCCAGCAGTTCAGTGAACACTGAAGCTTTCTTT
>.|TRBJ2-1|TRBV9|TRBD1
CASSVGSTGPRYNEQFF
TGTGCCAGCAGCGTAGGCTCGACAGGGCCAAGGTACAATGAGCAGTTCTTC
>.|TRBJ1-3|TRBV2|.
CASSEAQASSGNTIYF
TGTGCCAGCAGTGAAGCGCAGGCGTCCTCTGGAAACACCATATATTTT
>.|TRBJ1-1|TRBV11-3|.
CASSTRQPNTEAFF
TGTGCCAGCAGCACGAGACAGCCCAACACTGAAGCTTTCTTT
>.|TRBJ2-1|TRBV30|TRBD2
CAWSVGTSGISSYNEQFF
TGTGCCTGGAGTGTAGGGACTAGCGGGATCAGCTCCTACAATGAGCAGTTCTTC
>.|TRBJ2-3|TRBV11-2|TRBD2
CASSMTSGGRGKQYF
TGTGCCAGCAGTATGACTAGCGGGGGTCGGGGCAAGCAGTATTTT
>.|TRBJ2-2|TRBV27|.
CASSLLSGTGELFF
TGTGCCAGCAGTTTATTATCGGGCACCGGGGAGCTGTTTTTT
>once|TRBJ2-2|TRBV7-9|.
CASSYGELFF
TGTGCCAGCAGTTACGGGGAGCTGTTTTTT
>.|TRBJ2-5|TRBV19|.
CASSSPGFETQYF
TGTGCCAGTTCCTCACCAGGGTTTGAGACCCAGTACTTC
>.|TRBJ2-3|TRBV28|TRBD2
CASRPRLAGGTDTQYF
TGTGCCAGCAGGCCGCGACTAGCGGGCGGCACAGATACGCAGTATTTT
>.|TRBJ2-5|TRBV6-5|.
CASSYSFQGIRETQYF
TGTGCCAGCAGTTACTCGTTTCAGGGCATACGAGAGACCCAGTACTTC
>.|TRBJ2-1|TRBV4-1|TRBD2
CASSQDRRAGGSNEQFF
TGCGCCAGCAGCCAAGATCGAAGAGCGGGAGGGTCGAATGAGCAGTTCTTC
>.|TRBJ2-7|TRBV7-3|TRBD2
CASSYSGGLLYEQYF
TGTGCCAGCAGCTACAGCGGGGGGCTACTCTACGAGCAGTACTTC
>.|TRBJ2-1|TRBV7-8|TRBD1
CASSQTGPSYNEQFF
TGTGCCAGCAGCCAGACAGGGCCTTCCTACAATGAGCAGTTCTTC
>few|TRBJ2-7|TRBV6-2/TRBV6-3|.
CASSYSREQYF
TGTGCCAGCAGTTACTCGCGCGAGCAGTACTTC
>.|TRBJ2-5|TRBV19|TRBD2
CASSINGRAIQTQYF
TGTGCCAGTAGTATTAACGGGAGGGCCATTCAGACCCAGTACTTC
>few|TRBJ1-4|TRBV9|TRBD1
CASSDRTGGGQANEKLFF
TGTGCCAGCAGCGATAGGACAGGGGGCGGCCAGGCTAATGAAAAACTGTTTTTT
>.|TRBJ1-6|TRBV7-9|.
CASSATGAGDVSPLHF
TGTGCCAGCAGCGCAACTGGGGCAGGGGACGTTTCACCCCTCCACTTT
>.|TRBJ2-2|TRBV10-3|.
CAISSGQNTGELFF
TGTGCCATCAGTTCGGGACAGAACACCGGGGAGCTGTTTTTT
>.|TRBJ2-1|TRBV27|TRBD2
CASSLREGRDEQFF
TGTGCCAGCAGTTTGAGGGAGGGACGCGATGAGCAGTTCTTC
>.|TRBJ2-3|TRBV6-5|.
CASSYSWGSTDTQYF
TGTGCCAGCAGTTATTCTTGGGGCAGCACAGATACGCAGTATTTT
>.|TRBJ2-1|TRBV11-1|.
CASSSVEVSYNEQFF
TGTGCCAGCAGCTCAGTAGAGGTATCGTACAATGAGCAGTTCTTC
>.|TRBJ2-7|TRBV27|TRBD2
CASRNSGKRSYEQYF
TGTGCCAGCAGGAATAGCGGGAAGCGCTCCTACGAGCAGTACTTC
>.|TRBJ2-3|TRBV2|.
CANKVGTQNTDTQYF
TGTGCCAACAAAGTCGGGACACAGAACACAGATACGCAGTATTTT
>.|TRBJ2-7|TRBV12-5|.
CASGLGEYEQYF
TGTGCTAGTGGTTTGGGGGAGTACGAGCAGTACTTC
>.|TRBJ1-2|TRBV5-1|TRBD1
CASSSETRQGAYLNYGYTF
TGCGCCAGCAGCTCCGAGACCCGACAGGGGGCCTACCTAAACTATGGCTACACCTTC
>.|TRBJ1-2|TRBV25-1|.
CASRVSGVTTQNYGYTF
TGTGCCAGCCGTGTTTCAGGGGTCACCACTCAAAACTATGGCTACACCTTC
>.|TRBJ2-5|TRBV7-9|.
CASTRTGTPQETQYF
TGTGCCAGCACCCGAACTGGGACTCCACAAGAGACCCAGTACTTC
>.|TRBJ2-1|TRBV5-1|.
CASSLKSHEQFF
TGCGCCAGCAGCTTGAAGAGTCATGAGCAGTTCTTC
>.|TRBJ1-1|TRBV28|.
CASRDGTLGAFF
TGTGCCAGCAGAGACGGGACACTGGGGGCTTTCTTT
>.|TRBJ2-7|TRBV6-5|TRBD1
CASSYRGQGLEQYF
TGTGCCAGCAGTTACAGGGGACAGGGCCTCGAGCAGTACTTC
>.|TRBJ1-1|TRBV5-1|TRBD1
CASSIERGLMNTEAFF
TGCGCCAGCAGCATTGAGAGGGGGCTTATGAACACTGAAGCTTTCTTT
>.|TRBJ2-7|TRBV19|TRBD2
CASSISGLAGGFNEQYF
TGTGCCAGTAGTATCAGCGGACTAGCGGGAGGGTTTAACGAGCAGTACTTC
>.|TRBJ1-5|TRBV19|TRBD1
CASSIGRTGIHQPQHF
TGTGCCAGTAGTATAGGTCGGACAGGGATTCATCAGCCCCAGCATTTT
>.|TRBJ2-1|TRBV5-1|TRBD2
CASSPGLADFYEQFF
TGCGCCAGCAGTCCAGGACTAGCGGATTTCTATGAGCAGTTCTTC
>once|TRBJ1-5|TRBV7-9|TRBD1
CASSLAGQGNQPQHF
TGTGCCAGCAGCTTAGCGGGACAGGGGAATCAGCCCCAGCATTTT
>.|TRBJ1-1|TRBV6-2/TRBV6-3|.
CASSFSVTEAFF
TGTGCCAGCAGCTTTTCGGTGACTGAAGCTTTCTTT
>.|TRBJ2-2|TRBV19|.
CASSTRRQVYTGELFF
TGTGCCAGTAGTACTCGTCGACAGGTGTACACCGGGGAGCTGTTTTTT
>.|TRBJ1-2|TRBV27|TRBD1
CASRIRGNINVGNYGYTF
TGTGCCAGCAGGATCAGGGGGAACATAAACGTCGGTAACTATGGCTACACCTTC